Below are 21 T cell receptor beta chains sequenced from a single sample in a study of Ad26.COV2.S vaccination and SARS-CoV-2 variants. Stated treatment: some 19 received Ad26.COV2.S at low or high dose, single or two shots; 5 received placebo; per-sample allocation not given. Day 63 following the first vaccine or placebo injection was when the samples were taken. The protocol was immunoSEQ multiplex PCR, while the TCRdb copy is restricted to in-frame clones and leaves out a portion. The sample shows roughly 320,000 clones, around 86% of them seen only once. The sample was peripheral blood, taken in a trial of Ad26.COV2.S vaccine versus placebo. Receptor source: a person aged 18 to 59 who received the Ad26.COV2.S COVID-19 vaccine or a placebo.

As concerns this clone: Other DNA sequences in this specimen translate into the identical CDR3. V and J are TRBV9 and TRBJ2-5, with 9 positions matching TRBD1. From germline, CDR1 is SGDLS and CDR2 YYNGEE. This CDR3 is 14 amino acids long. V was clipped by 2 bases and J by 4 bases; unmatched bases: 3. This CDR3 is CASSVDRGGETQYF. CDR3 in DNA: TGTGCCAGCAGCGTCGACAGGGGGGGAGAGACCCAGTACTTC. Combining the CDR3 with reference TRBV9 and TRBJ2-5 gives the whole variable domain DSGVTQTPKHLITATGQRVTLRCSPRSGDLSVYWYQQSLDQGLQFLIQYYNGEERAKGNILERFSAQQFPDLHSELNLSSLELGDSALYFCASSVDRGGETQYFGPGTRLLVL.

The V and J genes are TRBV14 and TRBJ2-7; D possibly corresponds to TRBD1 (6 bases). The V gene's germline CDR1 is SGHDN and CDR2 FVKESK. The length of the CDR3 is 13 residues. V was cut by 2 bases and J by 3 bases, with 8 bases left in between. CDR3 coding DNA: TGTGCCAGCAGCCAACCGGACAGCTACGAGCAGTACTTC. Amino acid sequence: CASSQPDSYEQYF.

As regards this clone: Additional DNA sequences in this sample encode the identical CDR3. The CDR3 nucleotides are TGTGCCAGCAGCGCCGGACCCTACGAGCAGTACTTC. Translating it yields CASSAGPYEQYF. V and J are TRBV2 and TRBJ2-7; no clear D gene. V was shortened by 6 bases and J by 2 bases, with 8 bases between the two germline ends. In germline, CDR1 is SNHLY, CDR2 FYNNEI. The CDR3 is made up of 12 amino acids.

The CDR3: CASSWPRGDDTEAFF. The DNA of the CDR3 is TGCGCCAGCAGCTGGCCCCGAGGAGATGACACTGAAGCTTTCTTT. V gene TRBV5-1 combines with J gene TRBJ1-1; D is undetermined. Germline CDR1 is SGHRS and CDR2 is YFSETQ. This CDR3 is 15 amino acids long. Trimming took off 3 bases at V and 3 bases at J, with 15 bases between the two ends.

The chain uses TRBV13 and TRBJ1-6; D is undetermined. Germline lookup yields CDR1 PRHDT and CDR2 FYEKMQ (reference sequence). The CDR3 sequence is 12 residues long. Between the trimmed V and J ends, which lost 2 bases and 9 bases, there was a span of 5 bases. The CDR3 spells CASSLQSSPLHF. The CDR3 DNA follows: TGTGCCAGCAGCTTACAAAGTTCACCCCTCCACTTT.

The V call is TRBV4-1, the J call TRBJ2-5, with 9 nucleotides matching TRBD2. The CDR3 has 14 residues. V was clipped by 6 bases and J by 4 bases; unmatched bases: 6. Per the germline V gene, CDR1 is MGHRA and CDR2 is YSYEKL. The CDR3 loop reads CASSLAGRGETQYF. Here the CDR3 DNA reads TGCGCCAGCAGTCTAGCGGGGAGAGGAGAGACCCAGTACTTC.

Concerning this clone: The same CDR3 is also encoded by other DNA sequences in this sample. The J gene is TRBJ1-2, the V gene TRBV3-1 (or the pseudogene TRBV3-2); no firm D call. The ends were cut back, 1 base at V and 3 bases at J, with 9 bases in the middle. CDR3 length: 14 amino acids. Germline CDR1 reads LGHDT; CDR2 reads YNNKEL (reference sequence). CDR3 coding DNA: TGTGCCAGCAGCCAAGGCGGTGGGGACTATGGCTACACCTTC. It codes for CASSQGGGDYGYTF.

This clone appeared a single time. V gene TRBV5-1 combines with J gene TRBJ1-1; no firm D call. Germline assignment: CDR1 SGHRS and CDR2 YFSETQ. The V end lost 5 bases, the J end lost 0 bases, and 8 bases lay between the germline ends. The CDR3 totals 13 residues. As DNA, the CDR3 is TGCGCCAGCAGTCCGAAGATGAACACTGAAGCTTTCTTT. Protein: CASSPKMNTEAFF.

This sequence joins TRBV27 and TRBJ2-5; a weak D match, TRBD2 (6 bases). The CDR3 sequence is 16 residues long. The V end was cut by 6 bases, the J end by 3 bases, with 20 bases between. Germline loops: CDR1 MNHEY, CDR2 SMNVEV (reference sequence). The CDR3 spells CASRREGPKGEETQYF. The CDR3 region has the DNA TGTGCCAGCAGGCGGGAAGGCCCCAAAGGGGAAGAGACCCAGTACTTC.

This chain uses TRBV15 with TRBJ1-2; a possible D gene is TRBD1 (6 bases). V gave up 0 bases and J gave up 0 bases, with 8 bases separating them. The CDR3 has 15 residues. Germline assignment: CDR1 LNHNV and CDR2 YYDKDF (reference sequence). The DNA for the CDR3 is TGTGCCACCAGCAGAGATAGGGACACTAACTATGGCTACACCTTC. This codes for CATSRDRDTNYGYTF.

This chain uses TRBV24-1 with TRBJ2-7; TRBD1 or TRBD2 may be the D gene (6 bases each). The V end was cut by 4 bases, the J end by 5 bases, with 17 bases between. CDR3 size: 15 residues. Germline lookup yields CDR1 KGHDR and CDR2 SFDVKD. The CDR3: CATSERDTGTDEQYF. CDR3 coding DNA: TGTGCCACCAGTGAGAGGGACACCGGGACTGACGAGCAGTACTTC.

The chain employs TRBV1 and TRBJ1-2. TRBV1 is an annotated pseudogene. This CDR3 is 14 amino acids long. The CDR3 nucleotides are TGCACCAGCAGCCAAGACGCTGAGAACTATGGCTACACCTTC. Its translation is CTSSQDAENYGYTF.

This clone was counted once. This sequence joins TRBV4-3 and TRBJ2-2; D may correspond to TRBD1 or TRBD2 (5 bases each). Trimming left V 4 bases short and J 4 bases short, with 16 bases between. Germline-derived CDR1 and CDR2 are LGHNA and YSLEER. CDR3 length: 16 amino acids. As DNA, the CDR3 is TGCGCCAGCAGCCCGTTTATCGAGGGGAGCACCGGGGAGCTGTTTTTT. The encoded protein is CASSPFIEGSTGELFF.

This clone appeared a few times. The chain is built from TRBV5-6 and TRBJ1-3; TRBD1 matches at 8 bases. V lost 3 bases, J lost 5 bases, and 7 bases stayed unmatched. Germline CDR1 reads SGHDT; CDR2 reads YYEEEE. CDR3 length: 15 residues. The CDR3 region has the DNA TGTGCCAGCAGCTCCCGCCGGACAGGGAGAAACACCATATATTTT. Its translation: CASSSRRTGRNTIYF.

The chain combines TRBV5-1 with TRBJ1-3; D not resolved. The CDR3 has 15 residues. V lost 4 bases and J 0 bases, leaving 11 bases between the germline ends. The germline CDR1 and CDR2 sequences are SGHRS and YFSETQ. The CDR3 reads CASSTDGDSGNTIYF. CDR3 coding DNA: TGCGCCAGCAGCACCGACGGTGACTCTGGAAACACCATATATTTT.

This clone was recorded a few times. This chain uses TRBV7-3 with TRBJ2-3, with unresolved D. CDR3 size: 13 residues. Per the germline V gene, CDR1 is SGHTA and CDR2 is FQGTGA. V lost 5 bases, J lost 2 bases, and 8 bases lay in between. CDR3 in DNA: TGTGCCAGCAGCCCCTCCCACACAGATACGCAGTATTTT. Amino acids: CASSPSHTDTQYF.

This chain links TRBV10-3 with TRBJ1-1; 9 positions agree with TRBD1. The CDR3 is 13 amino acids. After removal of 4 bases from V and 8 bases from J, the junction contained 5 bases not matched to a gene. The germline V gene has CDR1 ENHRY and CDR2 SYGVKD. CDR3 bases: TGTGCCATCAGTGCCGGACAGGGGACCGAAGCTTTCTTT. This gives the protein CAISAGQGTEAFF.

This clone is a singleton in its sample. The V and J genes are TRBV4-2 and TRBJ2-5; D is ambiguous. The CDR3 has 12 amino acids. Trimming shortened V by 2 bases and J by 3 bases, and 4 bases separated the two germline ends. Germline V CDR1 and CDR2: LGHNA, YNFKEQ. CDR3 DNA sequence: TGTGCCAGCAGCCAACCCGAAGAGACCCAGTACTTC. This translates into CASSQPEETQYF.

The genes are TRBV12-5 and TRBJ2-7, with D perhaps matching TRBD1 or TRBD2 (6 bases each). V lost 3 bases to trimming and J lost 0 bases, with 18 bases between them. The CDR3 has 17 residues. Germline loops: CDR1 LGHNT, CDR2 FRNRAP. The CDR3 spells CASGFAPGAAVSYEQYF. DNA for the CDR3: TGTGCTAGTGGTTTTGCTCCGGGGGCAGCAGTCTCCTACGAGCAGTACTTC.

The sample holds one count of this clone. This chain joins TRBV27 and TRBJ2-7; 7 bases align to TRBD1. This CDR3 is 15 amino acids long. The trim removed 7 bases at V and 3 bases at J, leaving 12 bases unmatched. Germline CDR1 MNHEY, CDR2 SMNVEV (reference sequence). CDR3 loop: CASTDLQGTHYEQYF. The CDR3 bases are TGTGCCAGCACCGACTTACAGGGGACCCACTACGAGCAGTACTTC.

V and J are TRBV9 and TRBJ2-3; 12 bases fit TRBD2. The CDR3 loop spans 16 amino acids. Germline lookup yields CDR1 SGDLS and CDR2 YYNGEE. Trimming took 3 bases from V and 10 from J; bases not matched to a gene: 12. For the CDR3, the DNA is TGTGCCAGCAGCGCCGAGGGACTGCCTAGCGGGGGGGCGCAGTATTTT. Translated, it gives CASSAEGLPSGGAQYF.